Presented here are 20 T cell receptor beta chains from one specimen sequenced in a study of blood T cells in healthy people across ages. Together with a sample-barcoded 5' primer, a J-beta primer mix was included in a second PCR lasting roughly 6 to 12 cycles. From the 5' RACE reads, TCRdb called clonotypes with MiXCR, one entry per CDR3 protein. The sample lists hundreds of thousands of distinct CDR3 sequences; more than 25% were seen once. These data were also reused for a study on T cells of mothers and their children.

The sequencing sample was made of blood. These receptors all come from a boy younger than 18 in good health.

This clonotype was observed a few times. The chain employs TRBV20-1 and TRBJ2-1; perhaps TRBD2 as D (6 bases). V was trimmed by 1 base and J by 4 bases, leaving 14 bases between them. Germline V gene sequence: CDR1 DFQATT, CDR2 SNEGSKA (reference sequence). The CDR3 sequence is 15 residues long. The CDR3 reads CSARVGQSGYNEQFF. The CDR3, as DNA: TGCAGTGCTAGAGTGGGGCAAAGCGGGTACAATGAGCAGTTCTTC.

This clonotype was counted only a few times. The chain has TRBV4-2 and TRBJ2-5; 8 nucleotides line up with TRBD2. J lost 7 bases, V lost 0 bases, and 10 bases had no gene match. In germline, CDR1 is LGHNA, CDR2 YNFKEQ. The CDR3 covers 16 residues. The CDR3 DNA sequence: TGTGCCAGCAGCCAAGACTGGTCGGGGGGGAAAATGACCCAGTACTTC. It is translated as CASSQDWSGGKMTQYF.

This clonotype was observed a handful of times. This sequence joins TRBV5-1 and TRBJ2-1; tentative D call: TRBD2 (5 bases). The V gene's germline CDR1 is SGHRS and CDR2 YFSETQ. The CDR3 is made up of 14 amino acids. Trimming shortened V by 6 bases and J by 0 bases, and 10 bases separated the two germline ends. CDR3 residues: CASMRANSYNEQFF. The DNA of the CDR3 is TGCGCCAGCATGAGGGCCAACTCCTACAATGAGCAGTTCTTC.

The table lists this clonotype with a few counts. The V gene is TRBV24-1, the J gene TRBJ2-4; D tentatively reads TRBD1 or TRBD2 (5 bases each). V was cut by 2 bases and J by 6 bases, with 16 bases left in between. Germline CDR1 KGHDR, CDR2 SFDVKD. The CDR3 length is 16 residues. CDR3 coding DNA: TGTGCCACCAGTGATTCCCGGGACCAACCAGCAAACATTCAGTACTTC. Protein product: CATSDSRDQPANIQYF.

V usage is TRBV28 and J usage is TRBJ2-7; D gene uncertain. Trimming left V 6 bases short and J 3 bases short, with 9 bases between. This CDR3 has 12 residues. CDR1 MDHEN and CDR2 SYDVKM come from the germline V gene. DNA for the CDR3: TGTGCCAGCAGCTGGACGGTCTACGAGCAGTACTTC. Translated: CASSWTVYEQYF.

J is TRBJ1-2 and V is TRBV28; TRBD1 might be the D (5 bases). The CDR3 has 13 amino acids. Trimming left V 7 bases short and J 8 bases short, with 17 bases between. CDR1 is MDHEN and CDR2 is SYDVKM in the germline V gene. DNA for the CDR3: TGTGCCAGCAACCGAGGGGCCGCTTTAGGCTACACCTTC. Translating it yields CASNRGAALGYTF.

In nucleotides, the CDR3 is TGCAGCGTTCGGGCAGGGAACACTGAAGCTTTCTTT. Its translation: CSVRAGNTEAFF. This chain links TRBV29-1 with TRBJ1-1; D not resolved. The ends were cut back, 5 bases at V and 1 base at J, with 8 bases in the middle. This CDR3 spans 12 amino acids. From germline, CDR1 is SQVTM and CDR2 ANQGSEA.

The chain recombines TRBV6-1 with TRBJ2-3; D unclear. The CDR3 is made up of 13 amino acids. V was shortened by 4 bases and J by 3 bases, with 8 bases between the two germline ends. From germline, CDR1 is MNHNS and CDR2 SASEGT. DNA for the CDR3: TGTGCCAGCAGTGCAACGTGGACAGATACGCAGTATTTT. Its translation: CASSATWTDTQYF.

J is TRBJ1-1 and V is TRBV20-1; D is possibly TRBD1 (5 bases). V was cut by 5 bases and J by 5 bases, with 15 bases left in between. The CDR3 has 13 residues. Germline-derived CDR1 and CDR2 are DFQATT and SNEGSKA (reference sequence). DNA for the CDR3: TGCAGTGCTGTAAGTGGGGGGACGACTGAAGCTTTCTTT. Protein product: CSAVSGGTTEAFF.

This clonotype was counted a single time. The V and J genes are TRBV7-9 and TRBJ1-4; D is possibly TRBD1 (6 bases). Per the germline V gene, CDR1 is SEHNR and CDR2 is FQNEAQ (reference sequence). CDR3 size: 15 residues. V dropped 1 base and J dropped 5 bases, with 11 bases sitting between them. In DNA, the CDR3 is TGTGCCAGCAGCTTAGAGGCAGGGGACAATGAAAAACTGTTTTTT. This translates into CASSLEAGDNEKLFF.

This clonotype was seen just once. The chain has TRBV19 and TRBJ1-2; the D is unclear. The CDR3 contains 16 residues. V was clipped by 1 base and J by 4 bases, with 16 bases between them. From germline, CDR1 is LNHDA and CDR2 SQIVND (reference sequence). CDR3 residues: CASSIAHVLESYGYTF. CDR3 coding DNA: TGTGCCAGTAGTATAGCGCATGTTCTTGAGTCCTATGGCTACACCTTC. The full variable domain, its missing parts supplied by reference TRBV19 and TRBJ1-2, is DGGITQSPKYLFRKEGQNVTLSCEQNLNHDAMYWYRQDPGQGLRLIYYSQIVNDFQKGDIAEGYSVSREKKESFPLTVTSAQKNPTAFYLCASSIAHVLESYGYTFGSGTRLTVV.

CDR3 residues: CASSVVTTNTEAFF. For the CDR3, the DNA is TGTGCCAGCAGCGTAGTAACTACGAACACTGAAGCTTTCTTT. The V and J genes are TRBV9 and TRBJ1-1; the D is unclear. The CDR3 has 14 amino acids. Germline V gene data show CDR1 as SGDLS and CDR2 as YYNGEE. Between the trimmed V and J ends, which lost 0 bases and 1 base, there was a span of 7 bases.

This clonotype came up once. The genes are TRBV4-1 and TRBJ1-2; D is uncertain. Germline V gene lookup returns CDR1 MGHRA and CDR2 YSYEKL. The length of the CDR3 is 14 residues. V was trimmed by 1 base and J by 5 bases, leaving 11 bases between them. CDR3 bases: TGCGCCAGCAGCCAAGGCCGGGAAGGGTATGGCTACACCTTC. Its protein product is CASSQGREGYGYTF.

About this clonotype: One end of the junction is discordant with germline, which a read error may explain. V gene TRBV20-1 combines with J gene TRBJ2-4; 7 bases fit TRBD2. From germline, CDR1 is DFQATT and CDR2 SNEGSKA (reference sequence). This CDR3 region has 11 residues. CDR3 nucleotide sequence: TGCAGTGCAATGGGAGGGACCGTGGTAGGGTTC. Amino acid sequence: CSAMGGTVVGF.

This chain connects TRBV15 to TRBJ2-2; 8 bases are a match to TRBD2. Trimming at V came to 3 bases and at J to 4 bases, leaving 4 bases not matched to a gene. Per germline, CDR1 LNHNV and CDR2 YYDKDF (reference sequence). This CDR3 comprises 15 residues. CDR3 nucleotides: TGTGCCACCAGCAGGAACGGGGGGGGCACCGGGGAGCTGTTTTTT. Protein: CATSRNGGGTGELFF.

This clonotype has just a few counts. Here the CDR3 DNA reads TGCGCCAGCAGCTCACAGGGGGCGTTAATCATTGGCACTGAAGCTTTCTTT. Residues: CASSSQGALIIGTEAFF. The V gene is TRBV5-1, the J gene TRBJ1-1; 9 bases are a match to TRBD1. CDR3 length: 17 residues. V was clipped by 3 bases and J by 4 bases; unmatched bases: 13. Per germline, CDR1 SGHRS and CDR2 YFSETQ.

The V call is TRBV30, the J call TRBJ2-1; no clear D. The germline V gene encodes CDR1 GTSNPN and CDR2 SVGIG (reference sequence). Deletions cut 8 bases from V and 7 bases from J, with 12 bases between. CDR3 length equals 11 residues. CDR3 amino acids: CASRLGNEQFF. CDR3 in DNA: TGTGCCAGCCGACTGGGTAATGAGCAGTTCTTC.

This clonotype appeared a few times. The V gene is TRBV7-3, the J gene TRBJ2-5, with D perhaps TRBD1 or TRBD2 (5 bases each). The J call may be wrong; the DNA end is better matched by TRBJ2-1. CDR1 and CDR2 (germline): SGHTA, FQGTGA. This CDR3 contains 13 residues. The CDR3 nucleotides are TGTGCCAGCAGTTCGGGGACCAACAATGAGCAGTTCTTC. Encoded protein: CASSSGTNNEQFF.

The genes are TRBV9 and TRBJ1-1; D not resolved. In germline, CDR1 is SGDLS, CDR2 YYNGEE. Trimming pared 4 bases from V and 0 bases from J, leaving 7 bases between. The CDR3 has 13 residues. Here the CDR3 DNA reads TGTGCCAGCAGCACTCACATGAACACTGAAGCTTTCTTT. As protein: CASSTHMNTEAFF. Filled out from reference TRBV9 and TRBJ1-1, the complete variable domain reads DSGVTQTPKHLITATGQRVTLRCSPRSGDLSVYWYQQSLDQGLQFLIQYYNGEERAKGNILERFSAQQFPDLHSELNLSSLELGDSALYFCASSTHMNTEAFFGQGTRLTVV.

V and J are TRBV29-1 and TRBJ1-2; the D gene is possibly TRBD1 (6 bases). Germline V gives CDR1 SQVTM, CDR2 ANQGSEA. This CDR3 has 12 amino acids. The ends were cut back, 4 bases at V and 7 bases at J, with 13 bases in the middle. CDR3 amino acids: CSVVEQGGGYTF. In nucleotides, the CDR3 is TGCAGCGTTGTAGAACAGGGCGGTGGCTACACCTTC.